Included here is one T cell receptor beta chain sequence, with context. This clonotype showed up many times. This receptor's antigen is unknown. Qualities for individual bases were not recorded, and no much larger clone is one base off. The data are from a study of T cell repertoires in cytomegalovirus infection (dated by TCRdb to about 2019). For the study in its entirety: The HLA type of each donor mattered for the analysis, because public TCR beta signatures pointed to carriage of CMV infection along with the matching HLA type. Summary of the overall study and its limitations: The ex vivo response was dominated by HLA-C-restricted CMV-specific TCR beta clonotypes, which also provided the single most frequent clonotype in two of eight donors. Carriers of CMV infection plus the relevant HLA type were discriminated by the cumulative frequency of public TCR beta family members in the study cohort and in an independent roughly 340-donor cohort.

Ends trimmed: V by 6 bases, J by 0 bases; bases unmatched to a gene: 8. The CDR3 measures 16 amino acids from cysteine to phenylalanine. The DNA shown is the 48-base CDR3, in frame from base 1. Via the germline V gene (reference sequence), CDR1 is DFQATT and CDR2 SNEGSKA. This sample was sequenced with an Illumina HiSeq 1500. TCRdb trimmed the raw reads at Q25, called clones with MiXCR and kept productive beta chains. Each entry merges the rows of one CDR3 protein and shows their most common DNA and genes. For this sample the table gives 150,000 to 200,000 distinct CDR3 sequences, of which approximately 15% were detected only once. Over 25% of the sample is in the top ten clones.

The source is a human donor in good health (CMV status not recorded). Some clones in this sample may be carry-over from other donors' samples. Source material: PBMCs. Recombination connected TRBV20-1 to TRBJ1-6; TRBD1 aligns with 7 central bases. The DNA is as follows: TGCAGTGCCCGCGGACAGGAGAGCTCCTATAATTCACCCCTCCACTTT. It translates to CSARGQESSYNSPLHF.